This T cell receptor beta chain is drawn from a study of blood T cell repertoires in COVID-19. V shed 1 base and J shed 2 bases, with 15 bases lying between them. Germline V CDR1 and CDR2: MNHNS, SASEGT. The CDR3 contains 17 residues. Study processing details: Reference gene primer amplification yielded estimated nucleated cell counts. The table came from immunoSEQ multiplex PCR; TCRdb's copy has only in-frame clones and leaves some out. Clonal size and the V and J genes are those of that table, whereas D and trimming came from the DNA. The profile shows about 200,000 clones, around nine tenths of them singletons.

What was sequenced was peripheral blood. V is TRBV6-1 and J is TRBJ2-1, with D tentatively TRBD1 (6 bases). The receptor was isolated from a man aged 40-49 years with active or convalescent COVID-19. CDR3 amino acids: CASSEVRGQRPYNEQFF. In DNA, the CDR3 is TGTGCCAGCAGTGAAGTTCGTGGACAGAGACCCTACAATGAGCAGTTCTTC.